This TCR beta chain derives from a study of CD8+ T cells in alopecia areata. Study context: Treated patients swallowed 5 to 10 mg of oral tofacitinib twice daily. The protocol delivered tofacitinib for 6 to 18 months, then withdrew it for 6 months.

The sequencing template was cDNA reverse transcribed from extracted RNA. This table comes from immunoSEQ multiplex PCR, and its TCRdb copy is limited to in-frame clones, with some not included. Among some 240,000 clones listed, 50% to 60% were seen once. Points from the study as a whole: Normal skin contains resident alphabeta T cells, and these are also sequenced in scalp samples. Higher clonality was seen in lesional scalp than in normal scalp, especially in alopecia totalis/universalis.

Of note for this clone: The antigen is unknown.

Unmatched junction bases numbered 4, after V lost 3 bases and J lost 4 bases. The germline CDR1 and CDR2 sequences are SQVTM and ANQGSEA. This CDR3 contains 13 residues. This receptor was obtained from a human donor with alopecia areata. The sequenced sample was CD4+ T cells sorted from blood, obtained at week 0. The chain carries TRBV29-1 and TRBJ1-1; 8 nucleotides align to TRBD1. The CDR3 loop is CSVDLDRVTEAFF. The CDR3 DNA is TGCAGCGTTGACCTGGACAGGGTCACTGAAGCTTTCTTT.